The sequence of this TCR beta chain was determined in a study of neurological immune-mediated disorders. Broader study findings: The greatest TCR clonal expansion occurred in HTLV-1-associated myelopathy and the least in multiple sclerosis, which fell below healthy controls.

CDR3 size: 15 residues. The V end was cut by 0 bases, the J end by 0 bases, with 6 bases between. The sample holds many counts of this clonotype. Its matching antigen is unknown. From the 5' RACE reads, TCRdb called clonotypes with MiXCR, one entry per CDR3 protein. The table records tens of thousands of distinct CDR3 sequences, 3.5% to 5% of them present only once. The specimen sequenced was PBMCs. This TCR was recovered from a man younger than 45 with multiple sclerosis. The chain couples TRBV12-3 or TRBV12-4 to TRBJ2-1; D tentatively fits TRBD1 or TRBD2 (5 bases each). CDR3 loop: CASSLAGDSYNEQFF. The CDR3 DNA reads as TGTGCCAGCAGTTTAGCGGGGGACTCCTACAATGAGCAGTTCTTC.